This entry concerns a single T cell receptor beta chain. The record originates from a study of shared clonotypes between healthy human individuals. Overall study: Donors consisted of two women and three men between 18 and 49.

For unsorted PBMC, roughly 270 ng DNA per replicate equaled tens of thousands of T cell genomes. PBMC DNA, left unsorted, was sequenced on ten immunoSEQ deep assay plates. Produced via immunoSEQ multiplex PCR; TCRdb's table is partial and in-frame only. This repertoire shows 450,000 to 500,000 clones, 81% found once; its top ten account for about 12%. This receptor was obtained from a woman aged 40 to 55 in good health. Some clones in this sample may be carry-over from other donors' samples. The material sequenced was PBMCs.

CDR3 sequence: CSVEDSGEPQHF. The CDR3 nucleotides read TGCAGCGTTGAAGATTCGGGGGAGCCCCAGCATTTT. The V call is TRBV29-1, the J call TRBJ1-5, with a possible D match to TRBD1 (5 bases). V shed 0 bases and J shed 8 bases, with 8 bases lying between them. There are 12 residues in the CDR3. CDR1 is SQVTM, CDR2 ANQGSEA, per germline.